A selection of T cell receptor beta chains follows, all from one sample in a study of blood T cells in healthy people across ages. TCRdb redid the calling of the 5' RACE reads with MiXCR, one entry per CDR3 protein. The data show over 1.5 million distinct CDR3 sequences, less than 50% seen once. The sample was blood. The receptors were sampled from a woman aged 40-49 years in good health. CDR3s leave out the opening cysteine and the closing phenylalanine or tryptophan.

V gene: TRBV2; J gene: TRBJ2-3; CDR3 protein: ASSPTGVEGDTQY
V gene: TRBV24-1; J gene: TRBJ1-2; CDR3 protein: ATSDPGQGDIYGYT
V gene: TRBV14; J gene: TRBJ1-2; CDR3 protein: ASSPQTYGYT
V gene: TRBV6-6; J gene: TRBJ2-3; CDR3 protein: ASSRLAASTDTQY
V gene: TRBV20-1; J gene: .; CDR3 protein: SATGDIRETQY
V gene: TRBV7-2; J gene: TRBJ2-7; CDR3 protein: ASSSWTSGYEQY
V gene: TRBV13; J gene: TRBJ2-1; CDR3 protein: ASSPVTSSYNEQF
V gene: TRBV7-2; J gene: TRBJ1-4; CDR3 protein: ASSSLPAEKLF
V gene: TRBV7-9; J gene: TRBJ2-3; CDR3 protein: ASRRLGERGSGTQY
V gene: TRBV24-1; J gene: TRBJ1-4; CDR3 protein: ATSDDATNEKLF